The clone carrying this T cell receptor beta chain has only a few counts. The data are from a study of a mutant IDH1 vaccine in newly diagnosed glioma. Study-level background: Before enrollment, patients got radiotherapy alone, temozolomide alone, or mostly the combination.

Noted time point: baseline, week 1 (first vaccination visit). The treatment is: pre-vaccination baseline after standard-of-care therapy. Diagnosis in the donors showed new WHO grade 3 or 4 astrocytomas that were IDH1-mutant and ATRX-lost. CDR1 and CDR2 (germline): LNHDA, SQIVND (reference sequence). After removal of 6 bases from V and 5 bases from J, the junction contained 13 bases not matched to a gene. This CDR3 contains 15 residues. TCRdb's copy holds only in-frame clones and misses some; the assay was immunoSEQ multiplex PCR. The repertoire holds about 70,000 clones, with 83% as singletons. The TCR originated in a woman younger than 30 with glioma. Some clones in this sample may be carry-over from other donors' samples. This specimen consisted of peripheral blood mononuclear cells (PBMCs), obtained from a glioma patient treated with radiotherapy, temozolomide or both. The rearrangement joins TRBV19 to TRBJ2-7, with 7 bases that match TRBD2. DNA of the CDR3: TGTGCCAGTAGCCTTTATAGCGGGCAGACCAACGAGCAGTACTTC. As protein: CASSLYSGQTNEQYF.